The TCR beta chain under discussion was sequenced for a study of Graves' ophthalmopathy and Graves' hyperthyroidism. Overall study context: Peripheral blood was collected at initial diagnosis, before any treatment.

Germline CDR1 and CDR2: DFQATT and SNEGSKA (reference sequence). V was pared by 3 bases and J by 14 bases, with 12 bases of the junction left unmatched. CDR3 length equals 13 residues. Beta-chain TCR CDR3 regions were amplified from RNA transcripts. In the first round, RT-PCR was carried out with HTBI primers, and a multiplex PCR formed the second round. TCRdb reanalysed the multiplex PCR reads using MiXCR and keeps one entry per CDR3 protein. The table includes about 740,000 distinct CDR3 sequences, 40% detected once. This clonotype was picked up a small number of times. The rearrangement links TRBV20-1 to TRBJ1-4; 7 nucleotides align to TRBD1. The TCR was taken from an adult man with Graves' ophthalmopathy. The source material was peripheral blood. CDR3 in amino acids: CSARALGGGGLFF. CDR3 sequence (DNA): TGCAGTGCTAGGGCCCTAGGGGGCGGGGGGCTGTTTTTT.